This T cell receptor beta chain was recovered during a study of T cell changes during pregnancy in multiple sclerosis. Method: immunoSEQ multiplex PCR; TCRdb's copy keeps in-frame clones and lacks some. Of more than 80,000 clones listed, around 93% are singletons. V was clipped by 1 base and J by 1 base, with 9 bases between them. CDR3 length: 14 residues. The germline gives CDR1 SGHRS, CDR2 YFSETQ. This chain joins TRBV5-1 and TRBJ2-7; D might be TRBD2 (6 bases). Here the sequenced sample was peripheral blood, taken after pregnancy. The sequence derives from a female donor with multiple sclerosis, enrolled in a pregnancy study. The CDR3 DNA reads TGCGCCAGCAGCTTGTTGGAGGGGTCCTACGAGCAGTACTTC. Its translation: CASSLLEGSYEQYF.